These T cell receptor beta chains were read from a single sample in a study of T-cell memory formation after mild COVID-19. MiXCR, run by TCRdb on the 5' RACE reads, gives a single entry per CDR3 protein. Of about 430,000 distinct CDR3 sequences detected, 20% to 25% appear once; the ten largest clones hold roughly 8.9%. The sample comprised PBMCs or a T cell subset sorted from them (not recorded which). Receptor source: an adult woman who had mild COVID-19 (a few samples of this study predate the infection). Cell type and time point are not known. Both conserved end residues are part of each CDR3. A D gene is named only where the DNA matches it firmly. Clone size is not always given. Where it is, it says once, few, many or a class for expanded clones.

V gene,clone size,J gene,D gene,CDR3 protein,CDR3 DNA
TRBV5-1,few,TRBJ2-1,TRBD1,CASRHRTGHEQFF,TGCGCCAGCAGACATCGGACAGGACATGAGCAGTTCTTC
TRBV29-1,-,TRBJ1-2,-,CSVDVAEGDYGYTF,TGCAGCGTTGATGTCGCCGAGGGCGACTATGGCTACACCTTC
TRBV4-2,-,TRBJ2-3,-,CASSQGTYEDTQYF,TGTGCCAGCAGCCAAGGGACGTATGAGGATACGCAGTATTTT
TRBV7-3,few,TRBJ2-3,-,CASSLYGTDTQYF,TGTGCCAGCAGCTTATATGGCACAGATACGCAGTATTTT
TRBV20-1,few,TRBJ2-7,-,CSAGTASSYEQYF,TGCAGTGCTGGGACGGCGAGCTCCTACGAGCAGTACTTC
TRBV6-1,few,TRBJ1-5,-,CASSAEEASQPQHF,TGTGCCAGCAGTGCGGAGGAGGCCAGTCAGCCCCAGCATTTT
TRBV7-8,many,TRBJ2-5,TRBD2,CASSFGGGGETQYF,TGTGCCAGCAGCTTCGGGGGGGGAGGAGAGACCCAGTACTTC
TRBV6-2/TRBV6-3,-,TRBJ2-1,-,CASSRTLDGGSYNEQFF,TGTGCCAGCAGTCGGACACTAGATGGGGGCTCCTACAATGAGCAGTTCTTC
TRBV19,-,TRBJ2-3,-,CASSIRTGDTQYF,TGTGCCAGTAGTATCCGGACCGGCGATACGCAGTATTTT
TRBV6-2/TRBV6-3,-,TRBJ2-7,-,CASSFVRDGGPVRDYEQYF,TGTGCCAGCAGTTTCGTCCGGGACGGAGGCCCGGTTAGGGATTACGAGCAGTACTTC
TRBV19,-,TRBJ2-7,TRBD2,CASSDSGRAYDQYF,TGTGCCAGCTCCGATAGCGGGAGGGCCTACGATCAGTACTTC
TRBV3-1,few,TRBJ1-2,TRBD1,CASSQDSGTGSFFGYTF,TGTGCCAGCAGCCAAGATTCGGGGACAGGGTCATTTTTTGGCTACACCTTC
TRBV12-3/TRBV12-4,many,TRBJ2-1,TRBD2,CASRPSAGGSYNEQFF,TGTGCCAGCAGGCCTTCAGCGGGAGGGTCCTACAATGAGCAGTTCTTC
TRBV27,few,TRBJ2-7,TRBD2,CASSLSGTSGRAEQYF,TGTGCCAGCAGTTTATCGGGGACTAGCGGGAGGGCCGAGCAGTACTTC
TRBV12-3/TRBV12-4,-,TRBJ2-5,-,CASSFFRGSHLDPETQYF,TGTGCCAGCAGTTTTTTCAGGGGTTCCCACTTAGACCCTGAGACCCAGTACTTC
TRBV7-3,few,TRBJ2-5,-,CASSPSGVGETQYF,TGTGCCAGCAGCCCCTCGGGGGTGGGGGAGACCCAGTACTTC
TRBV29-1,few,TRBJ2-7,TRBD1,CSVGGQSAYEQYF,TGCAGCGTTGGGGGACAGTCAGCCTACGAGCAGTACTTC
TRBV5-1,few,TRBJ1-2,-,CASSLIDSYGYTF,TGCGCCAGCAGCTTAATCGACAGCTATGGCTACACCTTC
TRBV10-3,few,TRBJ1-1,TRBD1,CAISPRTGGRTEAFF,TGTGCCATCAGTCCCAGGACAGGGGGAAGAACTGAAGCTTTCTTT
TRBV10-3,-,TRBJ1-4,TRBD1,CAISETDRGQGKLFF,TGTGCCATCAGTGAGACCGACAGGGGGCAGGGAAAACTGTTTTTT